This entry concerns a single TCR beta chain. This clone was detected only a few times. Its antigen remains undetermined. There are no base qualities to consult, and no much larger clone falls within one base. The source of the sample is a study of T cell changes during pregnancy in multiple sclerosis (dated by TCRdb to the late 2010s). With regard to the full study: Changes in the T cell repertoire over the course of pregnancy were examined in this study in women with multiple sclerosis.

Receptor amplification or capture employed the immunoSEQ multiplex PCR assay. The table comes from immuneACCESS by way of TCRdb, which keeps in-frame sequences with V and J called. Part of the clones is missing from these tables; in studies checked, under half for an unresolved V gene and the rest for unknown reasons. For this sample there are 100,000 or so clones; 90% appear just once. Roughly 0.77% of the sample lies in the top ten. As encoded in the germline V gene (reference sequence), CDR1 is LNHDA while CDR2 is SQIVND. Germline trimming: 6 bases from V, 4 bases from J; junction bases outside gene matches: 1. Inclusive of the bounding cysteine and phenylalanine, the CDR3 is 12 residues long. The CDR3 DNA has 36 bases and is translated from base 1.

The TCR originated in a female donor in good health, enrolled as a control in a pregnancy study. This specimen consisted of peripheral blood, obtained in the second trimester of pregnancy. Recombination joined TRBV19 with TRBJ1-2, with 8 junctional bases fitting TRBD1. CDR3 loop: CASRTGAYGYTF. The bases read TGTGCCAGTAGGACAGGGGCCTATGGCTACACCTTC.